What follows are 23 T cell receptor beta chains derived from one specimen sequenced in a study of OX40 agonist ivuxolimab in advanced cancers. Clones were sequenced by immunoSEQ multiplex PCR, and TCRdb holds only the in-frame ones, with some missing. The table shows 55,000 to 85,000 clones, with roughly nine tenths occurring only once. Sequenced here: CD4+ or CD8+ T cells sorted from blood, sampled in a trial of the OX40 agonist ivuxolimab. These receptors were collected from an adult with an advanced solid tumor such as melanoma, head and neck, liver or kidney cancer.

CDR3: CASSLDNTEAFF. The CDR3 DNA sequence: TGTGCCAGCAGTTTGGACAACACTGAAGCTTTCTTT. This chain uses TRBV11-2 with TRBJ1-1; D is unclear. The V and J ends lost 6 bases and 2 bases respectively, with 7 bases between them. The CDR3 extends over 12 amino acids. Germline V gene sequence: CDR1 SGHAT, CDR2 FQNNGV.

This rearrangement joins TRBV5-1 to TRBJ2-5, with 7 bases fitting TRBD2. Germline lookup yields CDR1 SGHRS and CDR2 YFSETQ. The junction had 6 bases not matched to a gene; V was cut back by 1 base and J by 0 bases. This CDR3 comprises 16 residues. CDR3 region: CASSLLGGSYQETQYF. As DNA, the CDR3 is TGCGCCAGCAGCTTGTTAGGCGGGAGCTACCAAGAGACCCAGTACTTC.

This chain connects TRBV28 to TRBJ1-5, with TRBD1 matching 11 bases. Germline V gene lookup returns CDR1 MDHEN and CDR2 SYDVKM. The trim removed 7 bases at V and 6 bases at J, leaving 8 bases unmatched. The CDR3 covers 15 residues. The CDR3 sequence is CASTLRTGGGQPQHF. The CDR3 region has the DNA TGTGCCAGCACCCTGAGGACAGGGGGCGGTCAGCCCCAGCATTTT. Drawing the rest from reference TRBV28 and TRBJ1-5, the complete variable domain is DVKVTQSSRYLVKRTGEKVFLECVQDMDHENMFWYRQDPGLGLRLIYFSYDVKMKEKGDIPEGYSVSREKKERFSLILESASTNQTSMYLCASTLRTGGGQPQHFGDGTRLSIL.

The CDR3 DNA follows: TGTGCCAGCAGCGTCTCGGCAGGCAAATCCTCTGGAAACACCATATATTTT. Translating gives CASSVSAGKSSGNTIYF. The gene calls are TRBV9 and TRBJ1-3, with unresolved D. CDR1 is SGDLS and CDR2 is YYNGEE in the germline V gene. V shed 2 bases and J shed 0 bases, with 15 bases lying between them. The CDR3 length is 17 residues.

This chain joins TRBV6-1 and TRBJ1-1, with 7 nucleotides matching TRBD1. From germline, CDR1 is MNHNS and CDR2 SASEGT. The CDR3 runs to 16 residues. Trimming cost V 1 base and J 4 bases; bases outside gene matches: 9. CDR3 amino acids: CASSEGLGGWGTEAFF. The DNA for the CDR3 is TGTGCCAGCAGTGAAGGTTTAGGGGGCTGGGGCACTGAAGCTTTCTTT.

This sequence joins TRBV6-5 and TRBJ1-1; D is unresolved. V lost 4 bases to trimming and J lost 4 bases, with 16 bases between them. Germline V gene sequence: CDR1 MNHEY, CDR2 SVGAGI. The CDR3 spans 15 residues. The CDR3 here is CASSFRTALSTEAFF. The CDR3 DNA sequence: TGTGCCAGCAGTTTCAGGACGGCGCTGAGCACTGAAGCTTTCTTT.

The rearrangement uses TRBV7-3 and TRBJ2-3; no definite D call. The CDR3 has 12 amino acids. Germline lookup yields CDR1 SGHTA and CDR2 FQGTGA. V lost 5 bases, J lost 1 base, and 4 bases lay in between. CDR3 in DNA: TGTGCCAGCAGCCGAGGCACAGATACGCAGTATTTT. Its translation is CASSRGTDTQYF.

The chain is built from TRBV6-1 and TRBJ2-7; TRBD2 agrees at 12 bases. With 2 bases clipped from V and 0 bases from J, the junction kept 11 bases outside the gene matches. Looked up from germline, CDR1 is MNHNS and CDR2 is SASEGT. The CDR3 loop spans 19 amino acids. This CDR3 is CASSEYRLAGGIGSYEQYF. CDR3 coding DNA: TGTGCCAGCAGTGAATATAGGCTAGCGGGAGGGATCGGCTCCTACGAGCAGTACTTC.

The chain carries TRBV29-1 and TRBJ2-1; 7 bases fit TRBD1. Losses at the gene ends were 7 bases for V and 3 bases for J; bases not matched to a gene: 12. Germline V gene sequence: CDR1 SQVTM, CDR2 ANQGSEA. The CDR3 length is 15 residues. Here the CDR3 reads CSAPPWDSDYNEQFF. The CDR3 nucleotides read TGCAGCGCCCCGCCGTGGGACAGCGACTACAATGAGCAGTTCTTC.

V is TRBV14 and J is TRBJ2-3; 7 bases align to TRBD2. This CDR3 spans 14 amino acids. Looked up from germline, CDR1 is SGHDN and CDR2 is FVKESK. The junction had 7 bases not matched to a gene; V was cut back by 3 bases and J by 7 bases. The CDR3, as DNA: TGTGCCAGCAGCCAGGCGGGAGCGCGAAATACGCAGTATTTT. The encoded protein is CASSQAGARNTQYF.

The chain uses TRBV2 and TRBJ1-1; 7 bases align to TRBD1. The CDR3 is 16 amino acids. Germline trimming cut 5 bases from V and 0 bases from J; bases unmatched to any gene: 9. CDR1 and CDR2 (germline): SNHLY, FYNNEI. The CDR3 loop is CASSTHPGQVNTEAFF. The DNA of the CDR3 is TGTGCCAGCAGTACCCACCCTGGACAGGTGAACACTGAAGCTTTCTTT.

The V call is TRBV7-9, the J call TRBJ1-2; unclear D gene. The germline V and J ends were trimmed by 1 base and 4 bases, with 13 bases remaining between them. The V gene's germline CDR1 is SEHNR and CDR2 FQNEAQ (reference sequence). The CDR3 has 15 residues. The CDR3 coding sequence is TGTGCCAGCAGCTTAGGAAGCGACGTCCCCTATGGCTACACCTTC. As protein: CASSLGSDVPYGYTF.

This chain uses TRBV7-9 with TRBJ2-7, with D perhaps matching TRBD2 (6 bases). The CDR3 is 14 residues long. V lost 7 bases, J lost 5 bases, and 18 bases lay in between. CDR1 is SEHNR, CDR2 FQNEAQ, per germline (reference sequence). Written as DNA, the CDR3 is TGTGCCAGCACTCGAAGGGATCCTAGCGACGAGCAGTACTTC. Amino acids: CASTRRDPSDEQYF.

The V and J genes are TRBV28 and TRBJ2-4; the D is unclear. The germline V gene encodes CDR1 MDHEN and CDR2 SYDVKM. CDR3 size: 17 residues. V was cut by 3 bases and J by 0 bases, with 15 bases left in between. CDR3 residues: CASSFPPGVGAKNIQYF. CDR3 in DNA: TGTGCCAGCAGTTTCCCGCCGGGTGTGGGAGCCAAAAACATTCAGTACTTC.

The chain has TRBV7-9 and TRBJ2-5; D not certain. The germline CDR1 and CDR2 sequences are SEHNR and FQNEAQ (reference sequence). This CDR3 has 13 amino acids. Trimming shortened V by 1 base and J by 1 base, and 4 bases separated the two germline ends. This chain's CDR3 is CASSLDSQETQYF. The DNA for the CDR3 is TGTGCCAGCAGCTTAGACAGCCAAGAGACCCAGTACTTC.

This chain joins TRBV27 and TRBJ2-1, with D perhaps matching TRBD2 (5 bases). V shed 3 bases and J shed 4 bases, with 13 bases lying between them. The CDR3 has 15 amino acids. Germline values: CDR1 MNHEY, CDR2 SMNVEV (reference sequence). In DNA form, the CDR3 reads TGTGCCAGCAGTTTGTTTACGCGACTATACAATGAGCAGTTCTTC. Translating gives CASSLFTRLYNEQFF.

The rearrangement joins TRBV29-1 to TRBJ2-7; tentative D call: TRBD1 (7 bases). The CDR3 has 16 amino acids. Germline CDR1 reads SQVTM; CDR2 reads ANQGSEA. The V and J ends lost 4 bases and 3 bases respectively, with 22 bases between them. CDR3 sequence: CSVALGPRQGLYEQYF. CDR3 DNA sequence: TGCAGCGTTGCATTGGGCCCCAGACAGGGACTCTACGAGCAGTACTTC.

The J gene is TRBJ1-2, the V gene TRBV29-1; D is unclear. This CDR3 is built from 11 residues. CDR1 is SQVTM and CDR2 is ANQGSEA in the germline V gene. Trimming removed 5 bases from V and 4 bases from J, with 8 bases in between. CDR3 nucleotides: TGCAGCGTTAAACGTCTCTATGGCTACACCTTC. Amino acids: CSVKRLYGYTF.

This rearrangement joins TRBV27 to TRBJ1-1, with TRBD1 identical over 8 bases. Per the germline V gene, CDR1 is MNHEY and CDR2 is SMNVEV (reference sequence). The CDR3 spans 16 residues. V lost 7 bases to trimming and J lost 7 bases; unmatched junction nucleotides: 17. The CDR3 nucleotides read TGTGCCAGCACTGACAAGGTCAGACAGGGGAAGGGTGAAGCTTTCTTT. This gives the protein CASTDKVRQGKGEAFF.

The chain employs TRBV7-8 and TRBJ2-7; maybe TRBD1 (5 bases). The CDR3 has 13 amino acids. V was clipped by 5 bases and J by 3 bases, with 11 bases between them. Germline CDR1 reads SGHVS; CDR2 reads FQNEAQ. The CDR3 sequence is CASSPLTDYEQYF. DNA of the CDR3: TGTGCCAGCAGCCCCCTGACAGACTACGAGCAGTACTTC.

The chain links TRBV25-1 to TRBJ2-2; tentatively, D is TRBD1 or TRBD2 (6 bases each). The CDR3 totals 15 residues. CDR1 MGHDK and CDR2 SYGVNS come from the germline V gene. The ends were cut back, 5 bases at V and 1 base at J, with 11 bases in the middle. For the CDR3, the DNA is TGTGCCAGCAGTCCGGGGGCCAGGAACACCGGGGAGCTGTTTTTT. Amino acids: CASSPGARNTGELFF.

The CDR3, as DNA: TGTGCCAGTAGTGCCACCCTAGCGGAGCGCCGCAATGAGCAGTTCTTC. Its protein is CASSATLAERRNEQFF. The J gene is TRBJ2-1, the V gene TRBV19, with TRBD2 matching over 7 bases. Looked up from germline, CDR1 is LNHDA and CDR2 is SQIVND (reference sequence). CDR3 length: 16 residues. V lost 5 bases and J lost 6; bases outside the gene matches: 13.

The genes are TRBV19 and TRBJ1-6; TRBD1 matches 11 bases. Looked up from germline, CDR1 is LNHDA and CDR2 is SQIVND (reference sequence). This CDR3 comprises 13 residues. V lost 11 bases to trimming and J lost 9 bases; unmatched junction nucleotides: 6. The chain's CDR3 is CAGGQGASSPLHF. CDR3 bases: TGTGCCGGCGGACAGGGGGCTTCTTCACCCCTCCACTTT.